This TCR beta chain was profiled in a study of shared clonotypes between healthy human individuals. V lost 5 bases to trimming and J lost 8 bases; unmatched junction nucleotides: 19. Per germline, CDR1 SGHVS and CDR2 FNYEAQ. The CDR3 loop spans 18 amino acids. The data were produced by immunoSEQ multiplex PCR, yet TCRdb's version contains in-frame clones alone and is incomplete. The top ten hold under 0.15% of the sample, which has roughly 2.5 million clones, 85% to 95% seen once. The sequence derives from a man younger than 35 in good health. The sample comprised naive CD4+ T cells sorted from blood. Subset denoted: CD45RA+ positively selected. The gene calls are TRBV7-6 and TRBJ1-4, with TRBD1 identical over 8 bases. CDR3 nucleotides: TGTGCCAGCAGCACCCGACAGGGGCACGGCTCGCTCCCGGAAAAACTGTTTTTT. As protein: CASSTRQGHGSLPEKLFF.